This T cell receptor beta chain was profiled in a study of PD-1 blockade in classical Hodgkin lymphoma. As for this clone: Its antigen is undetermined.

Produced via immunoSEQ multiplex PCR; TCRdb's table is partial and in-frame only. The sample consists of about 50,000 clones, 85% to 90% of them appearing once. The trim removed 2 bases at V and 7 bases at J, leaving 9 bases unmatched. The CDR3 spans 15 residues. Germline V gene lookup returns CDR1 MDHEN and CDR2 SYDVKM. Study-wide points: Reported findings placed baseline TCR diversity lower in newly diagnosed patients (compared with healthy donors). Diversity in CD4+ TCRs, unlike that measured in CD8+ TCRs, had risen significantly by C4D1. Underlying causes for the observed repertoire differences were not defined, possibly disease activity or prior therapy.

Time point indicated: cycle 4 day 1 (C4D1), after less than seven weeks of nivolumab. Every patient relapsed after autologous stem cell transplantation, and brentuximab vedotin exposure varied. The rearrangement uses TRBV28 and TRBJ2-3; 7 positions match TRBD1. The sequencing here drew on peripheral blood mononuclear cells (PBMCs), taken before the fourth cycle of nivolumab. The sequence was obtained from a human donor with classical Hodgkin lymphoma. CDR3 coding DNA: TGTGCCAGCAGTTTAGGGACAGCACAAGTTCATACGCAGTATTTT. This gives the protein CASSLGTAQVHTQYF.